This TCR beta chain was recorded in a study of cytomegalovirus exposure and HLA in healthy donors. Regarding the study as a whole: Most TCR sequences showed up rarely, but some public TCRs showed up in many donors. The authors listed approximately 160 TCR beta chains as cytomegalovirus-associated.

The V end was cut by 1 base, the J end by 3 bases, with 9 bases between. This CDR3 has 14 residues. The V gene's germline CDR1 is SQVTM and CDR2 ANQGSEA. On this clone itself: Its target is not known.

Sequencing used immunoSEQ multiplex PCR; TCRdb keeps in-frame clones, though not all of them. The sample records roughly 130,000 clones, 88% being singletons. The TCR was taken from a man younger than 45 in good health and CMV-seronegative. Sequencing was done on a sample of PBMCs. The rearrangement uses TRBV29-1 and TRBJ2-2; D may be TRBD1 (5 bases). This CDR3 reads CSVEGQGYTGELFF. Here the CDR3 DNA reads TGCAGCGTTGAAGGGCAGGGATACACCGGGGAGCTGTTTTTT.